Listed below are T cell receptor beta chains from one sample, sequenced in a study of blood T cell repertoires in COVID-19. Using immunoSEQ multiplex PCR, the repertoire was profiled, and TCRdb retains in-frame clones only, with some absent. Found here are roughly 200,000 clones, around 85% of them singletons; the top ten hold 3.3%. The specimen sequenced was peripheral blood. The receptors here all came from a man aged 60-69 years with acute or convalescent COVID-19. Each CDR3 is given without its conserved first and last residue.

CDR3 length,V gene,J gene,CDR3 protein
10,TRBV9,TRBJ1-2,ASSPGGYGYT
14,TRBV9,TRBJ2-7,ASSANPRGIHYEQY
12,TRBV6-1,TRBJ2-3,ASSESLATDTQY
14,TRBV11-2,TRBJ2-7,ASSADHGTSAYEQY
12,TRBV9,TRBJ2-3,ASSPVGGTDTQY
12,TRBV18,TRBJ1-1,ASSPWGPNTEAF
12,TRBV6-5,TRBJ1-6,ASSYRQQNSPLH
12,TRBV27,TRBJ2-7,ASSSGRGSYEQY
13,TRBV18,TRBJ1-5,ASSVDRGGNQPQH
12,TRBV9,TRBJ1-4,ASSVGQGGEKLF
13,TRBV27,TRBJ1-5,ASSSRDSFNQPQH
11,TRBV6-2/TRBV6-3,TRBJ1-5,ASSYDGNQPQH
15,TRBV7-9,TRBJ2-1,ASSYGLAKIKWDEQF
14,TRBV7-8,TRBJ2-1,ASSLGRLPSYNEQF
13,TRBV6-6,TRBJ1-6,ASNMGQIVNSPLH
13,TRBV7-3,TRBJ2-5,ASSLGSGRLETQY
14,TRBV28,TRBJ1-4,ATTTGGIATNEKLF
12,TRBV19,TRBJ2-1,ATDPSGSGNEQF
14,TRBV5-1,TRBJ1-4,ASSRQGLATNEKLF
10,TRBV6-6,TRBJ2-1,ASKLAFNEQF
13,TRBV4-1,TRBJ2-3,ASSQVGPRADTQY
12,TRBV2,TRBJ1-1,ASNPQGIGTEAF
15,TRBV6-2/TRBV6-3,TRBJ2-2,ASSYPGLAGPAGELF
12,TRBV2,TRBJ1-4,ASNEAGPREKLF
13,TRBV3-1/TRBV3-2,TRBJ2-7,ASSQAAGKTYEQY
15,TRBV19,TRBJ1-1,ASSIGAQRTWNTEAF
14,TRBV19,TRBJ1-5,ASSIGGTKINQPQH
14,TRBV19,TRBJ1-2,ASSHGTVSSPYGYT
15,TRBV4-2,TRBJ2-3,ASSTTSSGKSTDTQY
9,TRBV6-6,TRBJ2-7,ASKASYEQY
11,TRBV6-1,TRBJ2-4,ASSEISGNIQY
13,TRBV6-5,TRBJ2-7,ASSGQSGLSYEQY
14,TRBV19,TRBJ1-5,ASSSWTGGLGQPQH
12,TRBV7-2,TRBJ2-3,ASSLAPTADTQY
15,TRBV27,TRBJ2-2,ASSLMHTTGGPGELF
13,TRBV19,TRBJ2-1,ASSASGTSYNEQF
13,TRBV5-6,TRBJ2-1,ASSPDSGAYNEQF
14,TRBV4-1,TRBJ1-6,ASSQDQDRGWSPLH
14,TRBV27,TRBJ1-4,ASSPLKGVANEKLF
10,TRBV19,TRBJ2-7,ARNTGTYEQY